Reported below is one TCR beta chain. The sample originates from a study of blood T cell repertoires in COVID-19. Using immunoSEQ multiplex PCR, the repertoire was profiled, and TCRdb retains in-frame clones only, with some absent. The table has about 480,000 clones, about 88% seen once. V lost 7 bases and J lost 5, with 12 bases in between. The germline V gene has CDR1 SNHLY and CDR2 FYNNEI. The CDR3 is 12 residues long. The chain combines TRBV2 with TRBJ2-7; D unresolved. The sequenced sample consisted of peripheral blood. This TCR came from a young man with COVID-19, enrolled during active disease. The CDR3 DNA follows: TGTGCCAGCACCCCCGAGTCGAACGAGCAGTACTTC. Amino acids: CASTPESNEQYF.